The T cell receptor beta chain under discussion was sequenced for a study of CD8 T cells in Susac syndrome. There are 13 residues in the CDR3. V shed 7 bases and J 4 bases; nucleotides not matched to a gene: 4. Random hexamers were used to reverse transcribe roughly 0.45 to 1 ug of RNA. By means of immunoSEQ multiplex PCR, TCR beta CDR3 spanning 54 Vbeta and 13 Jbeta underwent amplification. TCRdb re-derived calls from the immunoSEQ multiplex PCR reads in MiXCR, one entry per CDR3 protein. The sample includes roughly 150,000 distinct CDR3 sequences, around 96% seen only once; the top ten take 0.2% to 0.25%.

This sequence originates from a human donor with multiple sclerosis. This chain joins TRBV12-3 or TRBV12-4 and TRBJ1-5, with TRBD1 matching 7 bases. Input material: CD8+ T cells from PBMCs. The CDR3 bases are TGTGCCAGCACTCCGACAGGGAATCAGCCCCAGCATTTT. This encodes CASTPTGNQPQHF.